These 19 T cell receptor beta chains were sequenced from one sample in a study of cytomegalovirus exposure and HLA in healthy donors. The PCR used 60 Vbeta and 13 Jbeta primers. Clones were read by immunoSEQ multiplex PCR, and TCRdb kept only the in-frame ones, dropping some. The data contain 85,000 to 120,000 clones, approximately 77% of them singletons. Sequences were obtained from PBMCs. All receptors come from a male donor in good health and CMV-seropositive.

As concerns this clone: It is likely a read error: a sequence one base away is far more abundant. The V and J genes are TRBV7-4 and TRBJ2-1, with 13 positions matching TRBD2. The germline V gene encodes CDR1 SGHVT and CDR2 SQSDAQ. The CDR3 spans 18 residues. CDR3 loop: CASSLPGLAGNTYNGQFF. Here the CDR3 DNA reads TGTGCCAGCAGCTTACCGGGACTAGCGGGAAACACCTACAATGGGCAGTTCTTC.

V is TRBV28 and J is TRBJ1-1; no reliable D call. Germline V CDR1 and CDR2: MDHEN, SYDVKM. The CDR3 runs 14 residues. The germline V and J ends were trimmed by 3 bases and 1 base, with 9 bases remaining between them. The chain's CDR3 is CASSFTTANTEAFF. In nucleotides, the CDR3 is TGTGCCAGCAGTTTCACAACCGCGAACACTGAAGCTTTCTTT.

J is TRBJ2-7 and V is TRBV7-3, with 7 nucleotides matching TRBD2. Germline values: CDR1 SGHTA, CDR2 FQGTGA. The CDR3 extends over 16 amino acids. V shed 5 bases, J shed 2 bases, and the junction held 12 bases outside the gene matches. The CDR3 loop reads CASSTPWASGPYEQYF. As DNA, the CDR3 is TGTGCCAGCAGCACTCCTTGGGCTAGCGGCCCCTACGAGCAGTACTTC.

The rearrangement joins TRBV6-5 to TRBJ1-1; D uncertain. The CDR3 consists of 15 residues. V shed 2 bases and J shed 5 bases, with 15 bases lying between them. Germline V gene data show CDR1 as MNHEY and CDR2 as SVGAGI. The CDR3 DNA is TGTGCCAGCAGTTACGGTGGAGGTACGAGGACTGAAGCTTTCTTT. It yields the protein CASSYGGGTRTEAFF.

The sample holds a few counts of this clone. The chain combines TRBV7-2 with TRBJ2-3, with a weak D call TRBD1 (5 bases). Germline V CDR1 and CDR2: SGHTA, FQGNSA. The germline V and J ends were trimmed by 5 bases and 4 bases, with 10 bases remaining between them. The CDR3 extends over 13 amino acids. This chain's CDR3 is CASSPPGSDTQYF. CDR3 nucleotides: TGTGCCAGCAGCCCCCCAGGGTCAGATACGCAGTATTTT.

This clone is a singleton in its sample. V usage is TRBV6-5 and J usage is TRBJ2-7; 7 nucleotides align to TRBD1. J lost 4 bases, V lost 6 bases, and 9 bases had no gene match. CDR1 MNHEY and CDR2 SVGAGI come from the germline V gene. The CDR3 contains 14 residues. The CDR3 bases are TGTGCCAGCAGAACCCACAGGGGACCTTACGAGCAGTACTTC. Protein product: CASRTHRGPYEQYF.

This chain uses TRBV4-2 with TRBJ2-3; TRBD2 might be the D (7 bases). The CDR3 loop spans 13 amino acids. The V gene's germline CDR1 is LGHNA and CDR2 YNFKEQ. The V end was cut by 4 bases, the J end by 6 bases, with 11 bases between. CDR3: CASSRGRGDTQYF. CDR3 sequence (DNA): TGTGCCAGCAGCCGTGGGAGGGGGGATACGCAGTATTTT.

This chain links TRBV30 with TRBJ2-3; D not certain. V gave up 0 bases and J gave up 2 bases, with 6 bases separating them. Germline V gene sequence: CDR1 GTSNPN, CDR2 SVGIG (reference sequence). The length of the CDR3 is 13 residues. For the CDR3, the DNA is TGTGCCTGGAGTGTACGGGTCACAGATACGCAGTATTTT. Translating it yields CAWSVRVTDTQYF. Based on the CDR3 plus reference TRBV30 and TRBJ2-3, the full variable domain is SQTIHQWPATLVQPVGSPLSLECTVEGTSNPNLYWYRQAAGRGLQLLFYSVGIGQISSEVPQNLSASRPQDRQFILSSKKLLLSDSGFYLCAWSVRVTDTQYFGPGTRLTVL.

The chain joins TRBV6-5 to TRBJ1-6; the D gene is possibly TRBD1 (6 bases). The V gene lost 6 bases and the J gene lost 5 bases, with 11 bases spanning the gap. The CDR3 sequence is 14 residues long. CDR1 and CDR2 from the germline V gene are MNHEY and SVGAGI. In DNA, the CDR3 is TGTGCCAGCAGCCTCGGACAGAATAATTCACCCCTCCACTTT. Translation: CASSLGQNNSPLHF.

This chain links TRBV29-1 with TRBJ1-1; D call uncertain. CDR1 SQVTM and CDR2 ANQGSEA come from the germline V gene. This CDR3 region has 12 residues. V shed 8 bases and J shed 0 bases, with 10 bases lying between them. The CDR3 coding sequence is TGCAGCTTTGGAGGGATGAACACTGAAGCTTTCTTT. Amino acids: CSFGGMNTEAFF.

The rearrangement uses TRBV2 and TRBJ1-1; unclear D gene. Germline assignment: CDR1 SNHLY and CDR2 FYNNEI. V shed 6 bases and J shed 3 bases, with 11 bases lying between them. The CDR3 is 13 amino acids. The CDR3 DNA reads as TGTGCCAGCAGGCCGGGCGGGTACACTGAAGCTTTCTTT. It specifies CASRPGGYTEAFF. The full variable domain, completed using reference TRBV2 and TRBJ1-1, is EPEVTQTPSHQVTQMGQEVILRCVPISNHLYFYWYRQILGQKVEFLVSFYNNEISEKSEIFDDQFSVERPDGSNFTLKIRSTKLEDSAMYFCASRPGGYTEAFFGQGTRLTVV.

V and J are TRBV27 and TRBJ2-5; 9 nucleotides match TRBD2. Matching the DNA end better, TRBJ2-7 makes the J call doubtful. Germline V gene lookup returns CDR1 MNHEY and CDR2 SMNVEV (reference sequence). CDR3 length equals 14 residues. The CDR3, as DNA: TGTGCCAGCAGTACAGGGACTAGCTACTACGAGCAGTACTTC. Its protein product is CASSTGTSYYEQYF.

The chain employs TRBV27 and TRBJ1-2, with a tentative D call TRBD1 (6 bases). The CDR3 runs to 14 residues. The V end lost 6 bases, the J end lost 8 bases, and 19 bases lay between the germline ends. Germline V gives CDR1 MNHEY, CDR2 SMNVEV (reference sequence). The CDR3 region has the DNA TGTGCCAGCAGATCGGGAGAGGGGAGGGGGGGCTACACCTTC. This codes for CASRSGEGRGGYTF.

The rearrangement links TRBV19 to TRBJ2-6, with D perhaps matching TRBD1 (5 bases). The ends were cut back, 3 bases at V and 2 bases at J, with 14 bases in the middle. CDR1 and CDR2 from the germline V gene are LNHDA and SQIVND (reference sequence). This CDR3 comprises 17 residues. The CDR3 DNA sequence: TGTGCCAGTAGTATGCTAGGGGCGCTCCCTGGGGCCAACGTCCTGACTTTC. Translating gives CASSMLGALPGANVLTF.

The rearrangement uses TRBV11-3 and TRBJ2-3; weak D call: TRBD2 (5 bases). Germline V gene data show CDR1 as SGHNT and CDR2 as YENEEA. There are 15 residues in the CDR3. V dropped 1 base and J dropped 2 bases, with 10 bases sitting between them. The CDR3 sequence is CASSLGKRITDTQYF. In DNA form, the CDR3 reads TGTGCCAGCAGCTTAGGAAAGCGGATCACAGATACGCAGTATTTT.

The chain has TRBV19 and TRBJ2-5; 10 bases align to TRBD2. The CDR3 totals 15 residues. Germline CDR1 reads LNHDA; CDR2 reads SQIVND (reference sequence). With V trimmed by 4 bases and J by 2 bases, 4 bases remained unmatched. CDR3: CASSRTSGVQETQYF. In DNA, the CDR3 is TGTGCCAGTAGTAGGACTAGCGGAGTACAAGAGACCCAGTACTTC.

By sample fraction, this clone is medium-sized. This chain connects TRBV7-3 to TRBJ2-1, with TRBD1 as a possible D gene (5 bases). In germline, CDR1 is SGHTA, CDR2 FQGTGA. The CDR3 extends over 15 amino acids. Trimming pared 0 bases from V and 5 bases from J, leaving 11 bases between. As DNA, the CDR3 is TGTGCCAGCAGCTTAACGCCCAGGGAAAACAATGAGCAGTTCTTC. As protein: CASSLTPRENNEQFF.

DNA for the CDR3: TGTGCCATCAGTGAGTCGCGGGAAAATCAGCCCCAGCATTTT. Its translation: CAISESRENQPQHF. V and J are TRBV10-3 and TRBJ1-5; D not certain. V was clipped by 0 bases and J by 4 bases, with 7 bases between them. Germline values: CDR1 ENHRY, CDR2 SYGVKD. The CDR3 extends over 14 amino acids.

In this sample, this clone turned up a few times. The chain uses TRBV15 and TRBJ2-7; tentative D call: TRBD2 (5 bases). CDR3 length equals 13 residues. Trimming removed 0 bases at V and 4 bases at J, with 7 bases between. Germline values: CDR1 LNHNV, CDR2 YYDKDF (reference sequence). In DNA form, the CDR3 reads TGTGCCACCAGCAGAGATCGGGGTTACGAGCAGTACTTC. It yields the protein CATSRDRGYEQYF.